The clone carrying this TCR beta chain was seen many times. The antigen is unknown. The data belong to a study of T cells in Graves' hyperthyroidism and ophthalmopathy. The germline V gene has CDR1 MNHNS and CDR2 SASEGT. Trimming stripped 3 bases from V and 4 bases from J, with 9 bases between. The CDR3 runs to 13 residues. RNA transcripts served as the template for amplifying TCR beta CDR3 regions. The study used the HTBI primer set for a first-round RT-PCR of the TCR CDR3. TCRdb reprocessed the multiplex PCR reads with MiXCR, giving one entry per CDR3 protein. The sample records 450,000 to 700,000 distinct CDR3 sequences, under 60% being singletons. General observations from the study: Ophthalmopathy onset followed model prediction by a median around 6.6 months.

Stable hyperthyroidism: no ophthalmopathy progression over 18 months of follow-up. These patients, aged 18 to 65, had recently diagnosed hyperthyroidism lasting under 2 months. This clonotype was sampled from a woman in her late teens or twenties with Graves' hyperthyroidism. Sequences were obtained from peripheral blood or thyroid tissue (not recorded which). The rearrangement links TRBV6-1 to TRBJ1-1; the D is unclear. This CDR3 reads CASSEGIRTEAFF. As DNA, the CDR3 is TGTGCCAGCAGTGAGGGGATACGCACTGAAGCTTTCTTT.